The T cell receptor (beta chain) described here comes from a study of T-cell memory formation after mild COVID-19. Trimming removed 1 base from V and 4 bases from J, with 10 bases in between. Germline CDR1 and CDR2: SGHVS and FQNEAQ. This CDR3 has 14 amino acids. TCRdb processed the 5' RACE reads anew with MiXCR; each CDR3 protein has one entry. The sample gives 250,000 to 300,000 distinct CDR3 sequences, approximately 8% of which show up once; roughly 23% is in the top ten. Only a few counts were recorded for this clonotype. The sequence was collected from a man younger than 35 who had mild COVID-19 (a few samples of this study predate the infection). Cell type and time point are not known. The chain couples TRBV7-8 to TRBJ1-2; the D gene is possibly TRBD1 (5 bases). The sample was PBMCs or a T cell subset sorted from them (not recorded which). The DNA of the CDR3 is TGTGCCAGCAGCTTAGAAAGGGGTTTCTATGGCTACACCTTC. It specifies CASSLERGFYGYTF.